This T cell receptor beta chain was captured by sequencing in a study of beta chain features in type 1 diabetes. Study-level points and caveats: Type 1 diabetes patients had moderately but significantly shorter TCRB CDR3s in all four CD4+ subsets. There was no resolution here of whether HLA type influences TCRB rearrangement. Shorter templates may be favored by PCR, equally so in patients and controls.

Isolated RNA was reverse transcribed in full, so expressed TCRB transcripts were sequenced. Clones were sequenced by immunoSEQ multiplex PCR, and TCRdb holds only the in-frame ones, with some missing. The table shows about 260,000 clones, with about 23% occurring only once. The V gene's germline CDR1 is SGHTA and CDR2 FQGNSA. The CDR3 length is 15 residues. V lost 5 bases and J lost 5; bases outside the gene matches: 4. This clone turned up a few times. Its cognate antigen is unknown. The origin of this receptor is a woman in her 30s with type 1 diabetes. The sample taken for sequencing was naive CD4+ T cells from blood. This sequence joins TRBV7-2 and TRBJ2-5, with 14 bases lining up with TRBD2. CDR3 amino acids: CASSKGLAGVETQYF. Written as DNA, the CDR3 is TGTGCCAGCAGCAAGGGACTAGCGGGAGTGGAGACCCAGTACTTC. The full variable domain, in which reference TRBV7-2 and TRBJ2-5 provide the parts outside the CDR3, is GAGVSQSPSNKVTEKGKDVELRCDPISGHTALYWYRQSLGQGLEFLIYFQGNSAPDKSGLPSDRFSAERTGGSVSTLTIQRTQQEDSAVYLCASSKGLAGVETQYFGPGTRLLVL.